This TCR beta chain was identified in a study of cytomegalovirus exposure and HLA in healthy donors. Study information: The Caucasian-associated ancestry cluster held roughly 81% of approximately 400 genotyped donors. General study results and limits: TCR beta chains associated with HLA were, in a later analysis, more clonally expanded than equally common others. TCR sequences were mostly rare, though some public TCRs occurred in many donors.

The PCR was carried out with 60 Vbeta primers and 13 Jbeta primers. The protocol was immunoSEQ multiplex PCR, while the TCRdb copy is restricted to in-frame clones and leaves out a portion. The data show approximately 220,000 clones, under 80% seen once. Concerning this clone: No antigen is known for it.

With 3 bases clipped from V and 4 bases from J, the junction kept 10 bases outside the gene matches. CDR3 length: 16 residues. Germline V gene sequence: CDR1 SNHLY, CDR2 FYNNEI. This TCR was sampled from a girl aged 2-10 years in good health and CMV-seronegative. The rearrangement uses TRBV2 and TRBJ1-2; 8 bases are shared with TRBD1. The sample comprised PBMCs. The CDR3 region is CASSDLFRDRSYGYTF. DNA of the CDR3: TGTGCCAGCAGTGACCTATTCCGGGACAGGTCCTATGGCTACACCTTC.